The clone carrying this T cell receptor (beta chain) was observed a few times. This entry belongs to a study of blood T cell repertoires in COVID-19. Germline CDR1 is LGHNT and CDR2 is FRNRAP. The CDR3 totals 14 residues. The V end was cut by 5 bases, the J end by 7 bases, with 17 bases between. Here immunoSEQ multiplex PCR was the method, and the copy in TCRdb shows in-frame clones only, minus some. The repertoire has approximately 76,000 clones, more than 65% of them found once; the top ten carry around 10%. The sequence derives from a man aged 45-65 years with acute or convalescent COVID-19. Sequenced material: peripheral blood. The chain combines TRBV12-5 with TRBJ1-1; maybe TRBD1 (5 bases). The CDR3 DNA reads TGTGCTAGTGGTCTATCCAGGGCCAACGGTGAAGCTTTCTTT. This gives the protein CASGLSRANGEAFF.